The sequence of this T cell receptor beta chain was determined in a study of blood T cell repertoires in COVID-19. Libraries were prepared by immunoSEQ multiplex PCR; TCRdb keeps only in-frame clonotypes and omits some of them. The table includes about 210,000 clones, 87% detected once. Germline V lookup: CDR1 SGDLS, CDR2 YYNGEE. The length of the CDR3 is 16 residues. The V end was cut by 4 bases, the J end by 1 base, with 12 bases between. This clonotype originated in a man aged 18 to 29 with acute COVID-19. The genes are TRBV9 and TRBJ1-6, with D perhaps TRBD1 (5 bases). What was sequenced was PBMCs or T cells enriched from blood (not recorded which). CDR3 protein: CASSPRGESYNSPLHF. DNA of the CDR3: TGTGCCAGCAGCCCTCGGGGGGAGTCCTATAATTCACCCCTCCACTTT.